This T cell receptor beta chain was observed in a study of cytomegalovirus exposure and HLA in healthy donors. On the study more broadly: Membership in the Caucasian-associated ancestry cluster was found for around 81% of 300 to 400 genotyped donors.

In the case of this clone: Its antigen is not identified.

Amplification used 60 Vbeta primers and 13 Jbeta primers. The method was immunoSEQ multiplex PCR; TCRdb's version includes in-frame clones alone and lacks a portion of them. The table has about 160,000 clones, more than 80% seen once. General study findings and limits: Within an earlier analysis, most TCR beta V segments proved productive either about 90% or about 30% of the time. Many donors carried some public TCRs, although rarity characterized most TCR sequences.

Germline V lookup: CDR1 MDHEN, CDR2 SYDVKM. There are 15 residues in the CDR3. Trimming took 3 bases from V and 0 from J, leaving 9 bases between them. This TCR was recovered from a woman aged 25 to 39 in good health and CMV-seropositive. The rearrangement joins TRBV28 to TRBJ1-5, with D unresolved. Sequenced input: PBMCs. The CDR3 here is CASSLTGYSNQPQHF. The CDR3 nucleotides read TGTGCCAGCAGTTTGACGGGGTATAGCAATCAGCCCCAGCATTTT.